The source of this T cell receptor beta chain is a study of blood T cell repertoires in COVID-19. In the study overall: Samples taken during acute and convalescent COVID-19 were collected in the United States, Italy and Spain.

Clones were sequenced by immunoSEQ multiplex PCR, and TCRdb holds only the in-frame ones, with some missing. This sample has over 120,000 clones; around 83% occur once, and the top ten carry approximately 9.1%. V was trimmed by 6 bases and J by 5 bases, leaving 11 bases between them. CDR1 and CDR2 from the germline V gene are SNHLY and FYNNEI. The CDR3 sequence is 13 residues long. Recruitment covered about 25 US areas and drew participants whose ages spanned about 18 to 100 years. Cohorts were assigned according to the clinical history that participants reported. The clonotype was recovered from a man in his fifties or sixties who had recovered from COVID-19. J is TRBJ1-5 and V is TRBV2; D might be TRBD1 (5 bases). Sequencing used PBMCs or T cells enriched from blood (not recorded which). CDR3 in amino acids: CASSLGVYQPQHF. The CDR3 nucleotides read TGTGCCAGCAGCCTAGGGGTTTATCAGCCCCAGCATTTT.